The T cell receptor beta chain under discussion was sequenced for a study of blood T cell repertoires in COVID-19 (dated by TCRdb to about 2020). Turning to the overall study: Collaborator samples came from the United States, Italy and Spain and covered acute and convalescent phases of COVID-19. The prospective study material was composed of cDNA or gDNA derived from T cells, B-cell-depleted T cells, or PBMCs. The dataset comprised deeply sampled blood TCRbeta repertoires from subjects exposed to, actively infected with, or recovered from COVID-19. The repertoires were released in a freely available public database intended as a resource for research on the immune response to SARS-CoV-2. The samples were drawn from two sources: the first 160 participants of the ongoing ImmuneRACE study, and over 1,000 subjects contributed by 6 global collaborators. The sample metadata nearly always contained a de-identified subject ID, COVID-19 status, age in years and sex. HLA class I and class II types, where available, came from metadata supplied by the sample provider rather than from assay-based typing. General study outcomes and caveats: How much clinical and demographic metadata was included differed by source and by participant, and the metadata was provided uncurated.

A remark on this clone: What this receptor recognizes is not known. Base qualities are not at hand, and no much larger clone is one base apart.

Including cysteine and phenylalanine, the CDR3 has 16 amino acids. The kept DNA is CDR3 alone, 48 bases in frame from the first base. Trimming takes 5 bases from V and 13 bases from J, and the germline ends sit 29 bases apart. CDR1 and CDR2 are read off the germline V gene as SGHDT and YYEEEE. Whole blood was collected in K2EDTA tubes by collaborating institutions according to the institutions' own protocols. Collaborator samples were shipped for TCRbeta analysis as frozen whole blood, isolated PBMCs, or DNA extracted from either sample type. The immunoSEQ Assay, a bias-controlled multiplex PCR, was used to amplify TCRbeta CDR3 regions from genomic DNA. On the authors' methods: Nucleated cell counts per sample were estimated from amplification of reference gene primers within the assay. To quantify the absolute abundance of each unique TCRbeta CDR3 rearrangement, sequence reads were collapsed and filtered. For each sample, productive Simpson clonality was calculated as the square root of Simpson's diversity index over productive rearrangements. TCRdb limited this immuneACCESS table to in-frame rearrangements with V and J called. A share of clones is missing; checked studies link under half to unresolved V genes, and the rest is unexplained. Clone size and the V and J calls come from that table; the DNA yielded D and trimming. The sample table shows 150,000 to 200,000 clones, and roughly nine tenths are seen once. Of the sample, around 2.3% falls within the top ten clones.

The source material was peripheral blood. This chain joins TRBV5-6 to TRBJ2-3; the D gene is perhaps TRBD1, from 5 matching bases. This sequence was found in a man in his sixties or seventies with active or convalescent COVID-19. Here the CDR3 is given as CASRLGHGRSSDREYF. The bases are TGTGCCAGCAGACTCGGACACGGGCGAAGTAGTGATCGGGAGTATTTT. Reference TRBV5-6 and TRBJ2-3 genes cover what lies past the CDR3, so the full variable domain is DAGVTQSPTHLIKTRGQQVTLRCSPKSGHDTVSWYQQALGQGPQFIFQYYEEEERQRGNFPDRFSGHQFPNYSSELNVNALLLGDSALYLCASRLGHGRSSDREYFGPGTRLTVL.